Listed below are T cell receptor beta chains from one sample, sequenced in a study of blood T cells in healthy people across ages. TCRdb used MiXCR to reprocess the 5' RACE reads, holding one entry per CDR3 protein. The data show hundreds of thousands of distinct CDR3 sequences, roughly half seen once. The source material was blood. The receptors were gathered from a man in his sixties in good health. Both conserved end residues are trimmed from each CDR3. The D gene is left open where the match is weak. Size is stated for part of the rows, as once, few or many counts, or as a class when the clone is expanded.

size	V	D	J	CDR3
.	TRBV12-3/TRBV12-4	TRBD2	TRBJ2-1	ASSRSGVPYNEQF
.	TRBV20-1	.	.	SARGGPGRYEQY
many	TRBV7-2	.	TRBJ2-3	ASSFAGFTDTQY
.	TRBV7-2	.	TRBJ1-1	ASSSTGTFGTEAF
.	TRBV4-3	.	TRBJ1-4	ASSQAAGSSNEKLF
few	TRBV2	.	TRBJ1-2	ASSERNYGYT
.	TRBV28	.	TRBJ2-7	ASSTRGVGEQY
many	TRBV6-5	.	TRBJ2-1	ASSYFGGRGEQF
.	TRBV9	TRBD2	TRBJ2-3	ASSAAGLAVEGTQY
many	TRBV27	TRBD1	TRBJ1-2	ASSVTGAGGYT
.	TRBV27	TRBD1	TRBJ1-1	ASRGGQGNTEAF
.	TRBV7-2	.	TRBJ2-7	ASSLVGTSDYEQY
.	TRBV19	.	TRBJ1-1	ASSSSGTWDTEAF
few	TRBV29-1	.	TRBJ2-3	SVTDHLGTDTQY
.	TRBV5-1	TRBD2	TRBJ2-3	ASSRGSGVQGDTQY
.	TRBV5-8	TRBD1	TRBJ1-2	ASRGQGANYGYT
once	TRBV5-1	TRBD1	TRBJ1-4	ASSLAATGATNEKLF
many	TRBV5-1	.	TRBJ2-1	ASSTAAYNNNEQF
.	TRBV9	.	TRBJ1-1	ASSGNSPHEAF
few	TRBV10-3	.	TRBJ2-1	AISGQELGEQF
.	TRBV27	.	.	ASSLIIAHGQF
.	TRBV27	TRBD2	.	ASSFRRENYEQY
.	TRBV6-5	.	TRBJ2-4	ASSYLGRGLNIQY
.	TRBV29-1	.	TRBJ2-4	SVGGSKNIQY
.	TRBV20-1	.	TRBJ1-2	SADRADSSYGYT
once	TRBV27	.	TRBJ2-5	ASSSQFGVGTQY
many	TRBV5-1	TRBD1	TRBJ2-7	ASSGRTGGGEQY
.	TRBV20-1	.	TRBJ2-2	SARRDRELF
.	TRBV5-1	.	TRBJ2-4	ASSPRGGQAAKNIQY
.	TRBV7-2	TRBD2	TRBJ2-3	ASSLWTSGRALVDTQY
.	TRBV6-5	TRBD1	TRBJ1-6	ASRSQGASYNSPLH
.	TRBV4-3	.	TRBJ1-4	ASSRTASVTNEKLF
many	TRBV10-2	TRBD2	TRBJ2-3	ATQTSGGQGDTQY
.	TRBV5-4	TRBD2	TRBJ2-1	ASTRVGSGSYEQF
.	TRBV11-2	.	TRBJ2-5	ASSLEGSTTAGVQY
few	TRBV5-4	.	TRBJ2-5	ASSLDAGRETQY
few	TRBV7-9	TRBD1	TRBJ2-7	ASSLQGVSYEQY
.	TRBV5-6	TRBD2	TRBJ2-7	ASSSGAGGTYEQY
.	TRBV20-1	TRBD2	.	SASRLAGGQSNEQF
.	TRBV28	.	TRBJ2-3	ASSLRAENTDTQY
few	TRBV2	.	TRBJ2-2	ASSEVPKNTGELF
few	TRBV6-2/TRBV6-3	.	TRBJ2-6	ASSRPPGSPSGANVLT
few	TRBV20-1	.	.	SARPGISEQY
.	TRBV20-1	TRBD1	TRBJ2-1	SAREGQVRQSEQF
.	TRBV28	.	TRBJ2-1	ASSGIGSSYNEQF
many	TRBV2	TRBD2	TRBJ2-4	ASSEGLAVAKNIQY
.	TRBV4-3	TRBD2	TRBJ2-7	ASSQGRTSGTYEQY
once	TRBV19	.	TRBJ2-3	ASSDGGGPDTQY
.	TRBV6-6	TRBD2	.	ASSSLGLAGMYEQY
.	TRBV11-2	TRBD2	TRBJ2-1	ASSPEVGLGLVEQF
.	TRBV10-2	.	TRBJ1-1	ASRIATPSPEAF
.	TRBV3-1	TRBD1	TRBJ2-1	ASQEGTGGTWF
.	TRBV20-1	.	TRBJ2-2	SARVGSVGELF
.	TRBV12-3/TRBV12-4	.	TRBJ2-7	ASSSGDRYEQY
once	TRBV28	TRBD1	TRBJ1-6	ASSLTGANNSPPH
.	TRBV7-8	TRBD1	TRBJ2-7	ASSQVGQFSDEQY
few	TRBV7-2	.	TRBJ2-3	ASRYWTDTQY
.	TRBV12-3/TRBV12-4	TRBD2	TRBJ2-1	ASSGTRVDNEQF
many	TRBV12-3/TRBV12-4	.	TRBJ1-1	ASHRAGTEAF